The rows below give T cell receptor beta chains drawn from one sample of a study of glioma-infiltrating T cells. TCRdb analysed the multiplex PCR reads with MiXCR anew, one entry per CDR3 protein. In the table there are under 200,000 distinct CDR3 sequences, roughly 45% of which are singletons. Sequencing was done on a sample of glioma tissue, nonneoplastic brain tissue, or PBMCs (not recorded which). The receptors derive from a human donor with low-grade glioma or glioblastoma, undergoing nonglioma brain surgery, or in good health (not recorded which). Each CDR3 is given with its conserved first and last residue. D genes are given only for firm matches. Clone size is shown for a subset of rows, as once, few, many or a class of expanded clone.

TRBV29-1	.	TRBJ2-1	.	CSVEPSGAYNEQFF	TGCAGCGTTGAACCCAGCGGAGCTTACAATGAGCAGTTCTTC
TRBV10-3	.	TRBJ2-5	TRBD1	CAISDNPGQQKETQYF	TGTGCCATCAGTGATAACCCGGGACAGCAAAAAGAGACCCAGTACTTC
TRBV2	.	TRBJ2-1	TRBD2	CACRGTSSYNEQFF	TGTGCCTGCCGCGGGACTAGCTCCTACAATGAGCAGTTCTTC
TRBV18	.	TRBJ1-5	.	CARSTTNQPQHF	TGTGCCAGATCAACTACGAATCAGCCCCAGCATTTT
TRBV29-1	once	TRBJ1-1	TRBD1	CSVRTGSLNTEAFF	TGCAGCGTGCGGACAGGGTCTTTAAACACTGAAGCTTTCTTT
TRBV6-1	many	TRBJ1-1	.	CASSELVNMNTEAFF	TGTGCCAGCAGTGAATTGGTCAACATGAACACTGAAGCTTTCTTT
TRBV2	once	TRBJ2-7	.	CASSWPGAPNEQYF	TGTGCCAGCAGTTGGCCAGGGGCCCCCAACGAGCAGTACTTC
TRBV2	.	TRBJ2-1	.	CASSESSRGSKQFF	TGTGCCAGCAGTGAAAGTTCTAGGGGGAGTAAACAGTTCTTC
TRBV3-1	few	TRBJ2-2	.	CASRRGGGNTGELFF	TGTGCCAGCCGGAGGGGGGGAGGTAACACCGGGGAGCTGTTTTTT
TRBV12-3/TRBV12-4	.	TRBJ2-5	.	CASSPWDQETQYF	TGTGCCAGCAGCCCATGGGACCAAGAGACCCAGTACTTC
TRBV28	.	TRBJ2-7	TRBD1	CDRSSWDRSYEQYF	TGTGACAGAAGTTCCTGGGACAGGTCCTACGAGCAGTACTTC
TRBV28	many	TRBJ1-4	.	CASSLDGTLAEKLFF	TGTGCCAGCAGTTTAGACGGAACTTTAGCGGAAAAACTGTTTTTT
TRBV20-1	many	TRBJ2-1	.	CSVGGASWYNEQFF	TGCAGTGTCGGTGGGGCTAGCTGGTACAATGAGCAGTTCTTC
TRBV7-2	once	TRBJ2-1	.	CASSLNPSRYNKQFF	TGTGCCAGCAGCTTAAATCCTAGCAGGTACAATAAGCAGTTCTTC
TRBV20-1	.	TRBJ2-1	TRBD1	CGAVGDRNYNEQFF	TGCGGTGCCGTAGGGGACAGGAACTACAATGAGCAGTTCTTC
TRBV6-1	many	TRBJ2-3	.	CASSAGQGNVDTQYF	TGTGCCAGCAGTGCGGGGCAGGGGAATGTAGATACGCAGTATTTT
TRBV6-2/TRBV6-3	many	TRBJ1-5	.	CASSYPEGRPQHF	TGTGCCAGCAGTTACCCTGAAGGGAGGCCCCAGCATTTT
TRBV5-5	.	TRBJ1-1	.	CASSLEQLTEAFF	TGTGCCAGCAGCTTGGAGCAGCTCACTGAAGCTTTCTTT
TRBV28	many	TRBJ2-7	TRBD1	CASSLATGGGDEQYF	TGTGCCAGCAGTTTAGCGACAGGGGGCGGTGACGAGCAGTACTTC
TRBV28	.	TRBJ2-5	TRBD2	CASSLNRPYSGRARETQYF	TGTGCCAGCAGTTTGAACAGGCCCTATAGCGGGAGGGCCCGAGAGACCCAGTACTTC
TRBV4-2	few	TRBJ1-2	.	CASSQDSSTDYGYTF	TGTGCCAGCAGCCAAGATTCCTCGACAGACTATGGCTACACCTTC
TRBV6-2/TRBV6-3	.	TRBJ2-1	TRBD1	CASSPNDRGGYEQFF	TGTGCCAGCAGTCCCAATGACAGGGGTGGCTACGAGCAGTTCTTC
TRBV7-9	many	TRBJ2-3	.	CASTPGRTSTDTQYF	TGTGCCAGCACCCCGGGTCGGACTAGCACAGATACGCAGTATTTT
TRBV20-1	many	TRBJ2-3	.	CSEGTTRTDTQYF	TGCAGTGAAGGGACAACCCGCACAGATACGCAGTATTTT
TRBV2	many	TRBJ2-7	TRBD2	CASSSGTGYEQYF	TGTGCCAGCAGCAGCGGGACTGGCTACGAGCAGTACTTC
TRBV5-1	.	TRBJ2-1	TRBD2	CASSLARDYGIDEQFF	TGCGCCAGCAGCTTGGCCCGGGACTATGGTATCGATGAGCAGTTCTTC
TRBV10-3	.	TRBJ2-1	.	CAMGQKVGTYNEQFF	TGTGCCATGGGTCAGAAGGTTGGCACATACAATGAGCAGTTCTTC
TRBV20-1	.	TRBJ2-7	TRBD2	CSAQHPTSGKGDEQYF	TGCAGTGCTCAGCACCCGACTAGCGGGAAGGGGGACGAGCAGTACTTC
TRBV2	.	TRBJ2-7	TRBD2	CASSRVAGGKSYEQYF	TGTGCCAGCAGTAGAGTAGCGGGAGGGAAGTCCTACGAGCAGTACTTC
TRBV28	many	TRBJ1-5	.	CASSQEVNQPQHF	TGTGCCAGCAGTCAGGAGGTAAATCAGCCCCAGCATTTT
TRBV9	few	TRBJ1-1	.	CASSVSGSWNTEAFF	TGTGCCAGCAGCGTATCTGGGAGTTGGAACACTGAAGCTTTCTTT
TRBV19	.	TRBJ1-1	.	CASSITGVTEAFF	TGTGCCAGTAGTATAACCGGAGTCACTGAAGCTTTCTTT
TRBV3-1	.	TRBJ2-5	.	CASSQRKETQYF	TGTGCCAGCAGCCAGAGGAAAGAGACCCAGTACTTC
TRBV9	.	TRBJ1-6	.	CASSDSGRNNSPLHF	TGTGCCAGCAGCGACTCGGGACGGAATAATTCACCCCTCCACTTT
TRBV20-1	many	TRBJ2-7	TRBD2	CSASGSGSGNEQYF	TGCAGTGCTAGTGGAAGCGGGAGTGGGAACGAGCAGTACTTC
TRBV19	many	TRBJ1-1	.	CASGYVTEAFF	TGTGCAAGTGGGTATGTCACTGAAGCTTTCTTT
TRBV28	many	TRBJ2-7	TRBD2	CATGTSGSMFHEQYF	TGTGCCACAGGGACTAGCGGGAGTATGTTCCACGAGCAGTACTTC
TRBV12-3/TRBV12-4	few	TRBJ1-6	TRBD1	CASSFQGGSPLHF	TGTGCCAGCAGTTTCCAGGGGGGCTCACCCCTCCACTTT
TRBV28	many	TRBJ2-7	.	CASSLSDTYEQYF	TGTGCCAGCAGTTTATCGGACACCTACGAGCAGTACTTC
TRBV27	.	TRBJ1-2	TRBD1	CASRGQGVGYNYTF	TGTGCCAGCAGAGGACAGGGAGTGGGATATAACTACACCTTC
TRBV6-1	many	TRBJ1-1	.	CASSFGGGTEAFF	TGTGCCAGCAGTTTCGGGGGGGGAACTGAAGCTTTCTTT
TRBV7-2	.	TRBJ2-3	.	CASSNPRYSTDTQYF	TGTGCCAGCAGCAACCCCCGCTATAGCACAGATACGCAGTATTTT
TRBV28	.	TRBJ2-1	.	CASSLLIRGKGEKFF	TGTGCCAGCAGTTTACTTATTAGGGGGAAGGGTGAGAAGTTCTTC
TRBV11-2	.	TRBJ2-1	.	CASSHGQSSYNEQFF	TGTGCCAGCAGCCACGGTCAGAGCTCCTACAATGAGCAGTTCTTC
TRBV6-6	few	TRBJ1-6	.	CASSYTTGSPLHF	TGTGCCAGCAGTTACACGACAGGTTCACCCCTCCACTTT
TRBV3-1	.	TRBJ2-7	TRBD2	CASSRDSGRDAYEQYF	TGTGCCAGCAGCCGGGACAGCGGGAGGGACGCCTACGAGCAGTACTTC
TRBV29-1	.	TRBJ2-7	TRBD2	CSVESTSETYEQYF	TGCAGCGTTGAATCGACTAGCGAGACCTACGAGCAGTACTTC
TRBV12-3/TRBV12-4	few	TRBJ2-7	.	CASSFDRSSYEQYF	TGTGCCAGCAGTTTTGACAGGAGCTCCTACGAGCAGTACTTC
TRBV20-1	.	TRBJ2-1	.	CSSPSHFDNQQFF	TGCAGTTCCCCGTCACATTTTGACAATCAGCAGTTCTTC
TRBV29-1	few	TRBJ1-1	TRBD1	CSLRTGANTEAFF	TGCAGCCTCCGGACAGGGGCGAACACTGAAGCTTTCTTT
TRBV5-1	.	TRBJ1-5	.	CASSSAGGVNQPQHF	TGCGCCAGCAGCTCAGCCGGTGGGGTTAATCAGCCCCAGCATTTT
TRBV4-2	many	TRBJ2-5	.	CASSQDFSETQYF	TGTGCCAGCAGCCAAGATTTTAGTGAGACCCAGTACTTC
TRBV28	many	TRBJ2-3	TRBD2	CASSSPSGRGADTQYF	TGTGCCAGCAGTTCCCCTAGCGGGAGGGGAGCAGATACGCAGTATTTT